The sequence of this T cell receptor beta chain was determined in a study of blood T cell repertoires in COVID-19. Sequenced by immunoSEQ multiplex PCR; TCRdb stores in-frame clones only, minus some. This sample has about 240,000 clones, with 75% to 90% found just once. The CDR3 has 16 residues. Unmatched junction bases numbered 8, after V lost 3 bases and J lost 3 bases. The V gene's germline CDR1 is MNHNS and CDR2 SASEGT. The cohort comprised adults aged roughly 18 to 95 years residing in about 25 US areas. This clonotype originated in a woman in her forties with acute COVID-19. This rearrangement joins TRBV6-1 to TRBJ2-3, with TRBD1 matching over 8 bases. Material: PBMCs or T cells enriched from blood (not recorded which). CDR3 residues: CASSESDRGTTDTQYF. The CDR3 DNA follows: TGTGCCAGCAGTGAGAGTGACAGGGGAACAACAGATACGCAGTATTTT.